Below, 31 T cell receptor beta chains from the same sample are listed, as sequenced in a study of T cell responses to AZD1222 COVID-19 vaccine. Assay: immunoSEQ multiplex PCR; the TCRdb copy retains only in-frame clones and omits some. The repertoire consists of 150,000 to 200,000 clones, with 85% to 95% occurring once and the leading ten covering around 1.5%. Sample: peripheral blood, taken on day 0 of AZD1222 vaccination. The receptor set was obtained from an adult in good health.

CDR3 bases: TGTGCCAGTAGTATGAGGAGATTAAACTATGGCTACACCTTC. Amino acid sequence: CASSMRRLNYGYTF. The rearrangement joins TRBV19 to TRBJ1-2; no definite D call. V was shortened by 3 bases and J by 2 bases, with 10 bases between the two germline ends. The length of the CDR3 is 14 residues. The germline gives CDR1 LNHDA, CDR2 SQIVND (reference sequence).

The chain recombines TRBV7-2 with TRBJ1-1, with 7 bases that match TRBD1. This CDR3 contains 17 residues. The V and J ends lost 1 base and 4 bases, in that order; junction bases with no gene match: 12. Germline CDR1 and CDR2: SGHTA and FQGNSA. In DNA, the CDR3 is TGTGCCAGCAGCTTAGATGGGAGGGGGCAAATCGGCACTGAAGCTTTCTTT. This sequence encodes CASSLDGRGQIGTEAFF.

The gene calls are TRBV4-3 and TRBJ1-2; no clear D gene. The CDR3 contains 13 residues. Germline assignment: CDR1 LGHNA and CDR2 YSLEER. The V end was cut by 1 base, the J end by 6 bases, with 9 bases between. CDR3 loop: CASSQVVWDGYTF. The CDR3 nucleotides read TGCGCCAGCAGCCAAGTTGTGTGGGATGGCTACACCTTC.

The gene calls are TRBV10-3 and TRBJ1-4; D is possibly TRBD1 (6 bases). Germline V gene sequence: CDR1 ENHRY, CDR2 SYGVKD. The CDR3 spans 16 residues. V lost 3 bases, J lost 3 bases, and 14 bases lay in between. The CDR3: CAISDPGQFSNEKLFF. CDR3 nucleotide sequence: TGTGCCATCAGTGACCCCGGACAGTTTTCTAATGAAAAACTGTTTTTT.

The V gene is TRBV12-3 or TRBV12-4, the J gene TRBJ2-1, with D possibly matching TRBD2 (7 bases). Deletions cut 8 bases from V and 5 bases from J, with 10 bases between. The CDR3 is made up of 12 amino acids. The CDR3 coding sequence is TGTGCCAGCCGGGGGGCGGACAATGAGCAGTTCTTC. Encoded protein: CASRGADNEQFF.

The chain uses TRBV4-3 and TRBJ2-1; D ambiguous. The germline CDR1 and CDR2 sequences are LGHNA and YSLEER. CDR3 length equals 13 residues. The V and J ends lost 0 bases and 12 bases respectively, with 12 bases between them. The CDR3 loop reads CASSQELGHGQFF. The CDR3 DNA is TGCGCCAGCAGCCAAGAGCTAGGCCACGGGCAGTTCTTC.

V usage is TRBV20-1 and J usage is TRBJ2-1; 10 positions match TRBD2. V lost 3 bases, J lost 3 bases, and 2 bases stayed unmatched. Germline V CDR1 and CDR2: DFQATT, SNEGSKA (reference sequence). This CDR3 has 14 amino acids. DNA of the CDR3: TGCAGTGCTAGTAGCGGGAGGAACTACAATGAGCAGTTCTTC. Its protein is CSASSGRNYNEQFF.

This chain joins TRBV11-2 and TRBJ1-1; maybe TRBD1 (6 bases). CDR3 length equals 16 residues. Germline CDR1 reads SGHAT; CDR2 reads FQNNGV. V was shortened by 5 bases and J by 1 base, with 17 bases between the two germline ends. The CDR3 spells CASSVGQLLKNTEAFF. DNA of the CDR3: TGTGCCAGCAGCGTAGGACAGCTCCTCAAGAACACTGAAGCTTTCTTT.

The chain joins TRBV4-3 to TRBJ2-2; 8 bases match TRBD2. This CDR3 has 17 residues. The V and J ends lost 0 bases and 4 bases, in that order; junction bases with no gene match: 7. Germline values: CDR1 LGHNA, CDR2 YSLEER. The CDR3 loop is CASSQERYLAGTGELFF. CDR3 nucleotide sequence: TGCGCCAGCAGCCAAGAGAGGTACCTAGCGGGCACCGGGGAGCTGTTTTTT.

This clone was seen more than once but under ten times. This chain connects TRBV19 to TRBJ2-2; 11 nucleotides match TRBD2. Germline CDR1 and CDR2: LNHDA and SQIVND (reference sequence). J lost 3 bases, V lost 5 bases, and 11 bases had no gene match. The CDR3 sequence is 18 residues long. The CDR3 nucleotides read TGTGCCAGTAGTGGTCAGACTAGCGGGACTCCCTACACCGGGGAGCTGTTTTTT. It specifies CASSGQTSGTPYTGELFF.

The chain joins TRBV3-1 (or the pseudogene TRBV3-2) to TRBJ1-2; 8 bases map to TRBD1. Germline CDR1 and CDR2: LGHDT and YNNKEL (reference sequence). J gave up 5 bases and V 2 bases, and 10 bases lay outside the gene matches. CDR3 length: 16 residues. The DNA of the CDR3 is TGTGCCAGCAGCCAACAGGGGGCGCGAACTAGTTATGGCTACACCTTC. As protein: CASSQQGARTSYGYTF.

The rearrangement uses TRBV6-5 and TRBJ2-7; D uncertain. V was clipped by 0 bases and J by 1 base, with 13 bases between them. The CDR3 length is 16 residues. The germline V gene encodes CDR1 MNHEY and CDR2 SVGAGI. In DNA form, the CDR3 reads TGTGCCAGCAGTTACTCGGCGGATAGTATATCCTACGAGCAGTACTTC. Protein: CASSYSADSISYEQYF.

CDR3 DNA sequence: TGTGCCAGCAGTTTTAAAACAGGGAGCTCCTACAATGAGCAGTTCTTC. Residues: CASSFKTGSSYNEQFF. This chain joins TRBV27 and TRBJ2-1, with D perhaps matching TRBD1 (6 bases). The CDR3 is made up of 16 amino acids. Germline-derived CDR1 and CDR2 are MNHEY and SMNVEV (reference sequence). Trimming removed 3 bases at V and 0 bases at J, with 12 bases between.

V is TRBV21-1 and J is TRBJ1-1. TRBV21-1 counts as a pseudogene. This CDR3 has 17 residues. CDR3 DNA: TGTGCCAGCAGCAAAGACGCACCATCCGGCAGGGAGGATGAAGCTTTCTTT. Translation gives CASSKDAPSGREDEAFF.

The CDR3 region has the DNA TGTGCCAGTAGTATCCTGCCCCCGGGGGATAACTATGGCTACACCTTC. Its protein product is CASSILPPGDNYGYTF. The chain joins TRBV19 to TRBJ1-2; D might be TRBD1 (5 bases). The CDR3 consists of 16 residues. V was pared by 3 bases and J by 1 base, with 15 bases between. Germline assignment: CDR1 LNHDA and CDR2 SQIVND (reference sequence).

The chain employs TRBV5-1 and TRBJ2-3; maybe TRBD2 (7 bases). The ends were cut back, 2 bases at V and 0 bases at J, with 13 bases in the middle. This CDR3 spans 16 amino acids. CDR1 is SGHRS, CDR2 YFSETQ, per germline. The CDR3 spells CASSLTRGGSTDTQYF. The CDR3 region has the DNA TGCGCCAGCAGCTTAACCAGGGGAGGGAGCACAGATACGCAGTATTTT.

The CDR3 region has the DNA TGTGCCAGCAGCCCTTACCCCGCCCGACGGGACAGAGAAGAGACCCAGTACTTC. Translation: CASSPYPARRDREETQYF. The rearrangement uses TRBV11-2 and TRBJ2-5; 7 positions agree with TRBD1. V dropped 5 bases and J dropped 3; count of bases not matched to a gene: 18. The CDR3 covers 18 residues. Germline V lookup: CDR1 SGHAT, CDR2 FQNNGV.

V and J are TRBV10-3 and TRBJ1-2; tentative D call: TRBD1 (6 bases). The germline gives CDR1 ENHRY, CDR2 SYGVKD. CDR3 size: 15 residues. V was clipped by 2 bases and J by 8 bases, with 18 bases between them. The CDR3 loop reads CAISEAGQGKMGYTF. The CDR3 region has the DNA TGTGCCATCAGTGAGGCGGGGCAGGGGAAGATGGGCTACACCTTC.

This chain joins TRBV6-5 and TRBJ1-2; possible D gene TRBD1, 5 bases. V lost 6 bases to trimming and J lost 4 bases, with 15 bases between them. CDR3 size: 14 residues. The germline CDR1 and CDR2 sequences are MNHEY and SVGAGI. CDR3 protein: CASRPAGGGYGYTF. DNA of the CDR3: TGTGCCAGCAGACCCGCAGGTGGGGGCTATGGCTACACCTTC.

The V gene is TRBV5-5, the J gene TRBJ2-1; TRBD2 aligns across 10 bases. This CDR3 comprises 15 residues. Germline V gene sequence: CDR1 SGHKS, CDR2 YYEKEE (reference sequence). The J segment lost 2 bases and the V segment lost 5 bases, leaving 4 bases of the junction unmatched. CDR3 residues: CASSSSGGTYNEQFF. CDR3 DNA sequence: TGTGCCAGCAGTTCTAGCGGGGGAACCTACAATGAGCAGTTCTTC.

Note on this clone: One end of the junction varies from germline; a read error may be responsible. The V call is TRBV20-1, the J call TRBJ1-1, with a weak D call TRBD1 (5 bases). The CDR3 spans 9 residues. Germline CDR1 is DFQATT and CDR2 is SNEGSKA (reference sequence). The DNA for the CDR3 is TGCAGTGCTAGCAGGGCGCGGACTTTT. Amino acid sequence: CSASRARTF.

This chain links TRBV5-1 with TRBJ2-3; 8 bases fit TRBD2. Germline values: CDR1 SGHRS, CDR2 YFSETQ. The CDR3 length is 15 residues. V lost 3 bases, J lost 5 bases, and 8 bases stayed unmatched. In DNA form, the CDR3 reads TGCGCCAGCAGCTCCGGGGGGGCGGTGTTAGATACGCAGTATTTT. Amino acids: CASSSGGAVLDTQYF.

V gene TRBV5-1 combines with J gene TRBJ1-5, with D unresolved. V lost 0 bases to trimming and J lost 8 bases, with 9 bases between them. The CDR3 totals 13 residues. From germline, CDR1 is SGHRS and CDR2 YFSETQ. This CDR3 reads CASSLGPREPQHF. CDR3 DNA: TGCGCCAGCAGCTTGGGGCCGAGGGAGCCCCAGCATTTT.

V gene TRBV27 combines with J gene TRBJ2-1, with D tentatively TRBD2 (5 bases). Between the trimmed V and J ends, which lost 4 bases and 10 bases, there was a span of 14 bases. Germline V gene data show CDR1 as MNHEY and CDR2 as SMNVEV (reference sequence). This CDR3 has 13 amino acids. The CDR3 region has the DNA TGTGCCAGCAGTTCACCCCCTGGAGGAGAGCAGTTCTTC. This translates into CASSSPPGGEQFF.

The chain combines TRBV12-3 or TRBV12-4 with TRBJ1-6; unclear D gene. This CDR3 spans 12 amino acids. Trimming left V 4 bases short and J 6 bases short, with 4 bases between. The CDR3 spells CASSSANSPLHF. In DNA, the CDR3 is TGTGCCAGCAGTTCCGCTAATTCACCCCTCCACTTT.

The chain joins TRBV10-3 to TRBJ2-1; no clear D. Trimming removed 3 bases at V and 5 bases at J, with 14 bases between. From germline, CDR1 is ENHRY and CDR2 SYGVKD. The CDR3 length is 15 residues. The CDR3 sequence is CAISDKLVPNNEQFF. CDR3 nucleotide sequence: TGTGCCATCAGTGACAAGCTAGTTCCCAACAATGAGCAGTTCTTC.

This clone was observed a single time. The J gene is TRBJ1-2, the V gene TRBV19; 8 nucleotides line up with TRBD1. Trimming took 5 bases from V and 3 from J; bases not matched to a gene: 5. Germline CDR1 reads LNHDA; CDR2 reads SQIVND (reference sequence). CDR3 size: 14 residues. CDR3 DNA: TGTGCCAGTAGTGGACAGGGTCGGGACTATGGCTACACCTTC. This gives the protein CASSGQGRDYGYTF.

The chain links TRBV3-1 (or the pseudogene TRBV3-2) to TRBJ2-7; tentatively, D is TRBD1 (6 bases). With 2 bases removed from V and 3 bases from J, the gap between germline ends came to 8 bases. The V gene's germline CDR1 is LGHDT and CDR2 YNNKEL (reference sequence). CDR3 length equals 13 residues. The CDR3 is CASSQRTDYEQYF. In DNA, the CDR3 is TGTGCCAGCAGCCAAAGGACAGACTACGAGCAGTACTTC.

The rearrangement joins TRBV9 to TRBJ1-2, with unresolved D. Per the germline V gene, CDR1 is SGDLS and CDR2 is YYNGEE. The germline V and J ends were trimmed by 0 bases and 2 bases, with 8 bases remaining between them. There are 14 residues in the CDR3. The CDR3 DNA reads as TGTGCCAGCAGCGTAGATGCGGGGAACTATGGCTACACCTTC. This gives the protein CASSVDAGNYGYTF.

The gene calls are TRBV4-1 and TRBJ2-3, with TRBD1 matching over 7 bases. Germline CDR1 reads MGHRA; CDR2 reads YSYEKL. The CDR3 loop spans 15 amino acids. The V segment lost 4 bases and the J segment 0 bases; nucleotides outside the gene matches: 4. In DNA form, the CDR3 reads TGCGCCAGCAGCCTCACAGGGGTTAGCACAGATACGCAGTATTTT. Translating gives CASSLTGVSTDTQYF.

This clone was counted a single time. The chain links TRBV5-6 to TRBJ1-2, with 7 bases lining up with TRBD1. Germline CDR1 is SGHDT and CDR2 is YYEEEE. The CDR3 has 14 residues. The trim removed 3 bases at V and 2 bases at J, leaving 4 bases unmatched. CDR3 nucleotides: TGTGCCAGCAGCTGGGGACAGACGAACTATGGCTACACCTTC. It yields the protein CASSWGQTNYGYTF.